These 3 T cell receptor beta chains came from one sample sequenced in a study of T-cell reconstitution after alpha-beta-depleted transplantation in children. Construction of the TCRbeta library involved unique molecular identifiers. MiXCR was run by TCRdb on the PCR reads, yielding one entry per CDR3 protein. The sample carries some 200,000 distinct CDR3 sequences, roughly 8.1% recorded once. Specimen: PBMCs, mostly from graft donor cells, collected 360 days after TCRalphabeta/CD19-depleted stem cell transplant. The receptors were sampled from a male patient aged 2-10 years who had a stem cell transplant for acute myeloid leukemia, so the T cells may come from the graft donor.

This clonotype turned up a few times. The rearrangement joins TRBV29-1 to TRBJ2-3, with TRBD2 matching 15 bases. V lost 1 base to trimming and J lost 4 bases; unmatched junction nucleotides: 6. Germline V lookup: CDR1 SQVTM, CDR2 ANQGSEA. There are 17 residues in the CDR3. This CDR3 reads CSVEGGTSGRSADTQYF. DNA for the CDR3: TGCAGCGTTGAAGGGGGGACTAGCGGGAGGAGTGCAGATACGCAGTATTTT.

This clonotype has ten or more counts. DNA for the CDR3: TGTGCCAGCAGCCGGGACGGCTACGAGCAGTACGTC. It translates to CASSRDGYEQYV. The V call is TRBV21-1, the J call TRBJ2-7; TRBD1, the D gene given by the table, was not confirmed from the DNA. TRBV21-1 corresponds to a pseudogene. The length of the CDR3 is 12 residues.

This clonotype was recorded a few times. This sequence joins TRBV7-9 and TRBJ2-1; D not resolved. Looked up from germline, CDR1 is SEHNR and CDR2 is FQNEAQ (reference sequence). Trimming pared 3 bases from V and 0 bases from J, leaving 9 bases between. The CDR3 consists of 15 residues. The CDR3 DNA reads TGTGCCAGCAGCTTTGGCGGACCCTCCTACAATGAGCAGTTCTTC. Protein: CASSFGGPSYNEQFF.